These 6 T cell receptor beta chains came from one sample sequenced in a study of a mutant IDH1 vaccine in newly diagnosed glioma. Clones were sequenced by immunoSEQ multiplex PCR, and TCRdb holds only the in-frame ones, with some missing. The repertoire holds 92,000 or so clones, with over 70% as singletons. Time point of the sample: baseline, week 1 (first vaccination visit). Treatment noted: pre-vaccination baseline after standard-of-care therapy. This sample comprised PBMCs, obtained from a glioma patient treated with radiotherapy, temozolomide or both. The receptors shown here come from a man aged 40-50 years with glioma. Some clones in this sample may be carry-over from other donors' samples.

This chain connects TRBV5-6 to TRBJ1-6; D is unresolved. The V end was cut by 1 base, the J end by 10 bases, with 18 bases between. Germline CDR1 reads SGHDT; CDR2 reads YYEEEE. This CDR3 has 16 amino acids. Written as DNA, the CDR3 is TGTGCCAGCAGCTTGTATTCGACGAAACTCGGGTCACCCCTCCACTTT. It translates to CASSLYSTKLGSPLHF.

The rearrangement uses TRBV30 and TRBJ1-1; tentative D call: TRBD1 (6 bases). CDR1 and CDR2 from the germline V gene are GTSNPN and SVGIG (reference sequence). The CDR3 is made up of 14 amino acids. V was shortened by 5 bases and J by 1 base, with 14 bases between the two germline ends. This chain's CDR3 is CAWHPGQWNTEAFF. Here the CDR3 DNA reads TGTGCCTGGCACCCCGGACAGTGGAACACTGAAGCTTTCTTT.

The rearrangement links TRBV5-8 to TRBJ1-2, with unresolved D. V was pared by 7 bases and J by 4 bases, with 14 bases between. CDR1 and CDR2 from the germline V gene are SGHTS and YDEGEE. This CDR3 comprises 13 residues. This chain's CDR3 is CASLSRDGYGYTF. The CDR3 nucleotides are TGTGCCAGCCTGTCCCGGGATGGCTATGGCTACACCTTC.

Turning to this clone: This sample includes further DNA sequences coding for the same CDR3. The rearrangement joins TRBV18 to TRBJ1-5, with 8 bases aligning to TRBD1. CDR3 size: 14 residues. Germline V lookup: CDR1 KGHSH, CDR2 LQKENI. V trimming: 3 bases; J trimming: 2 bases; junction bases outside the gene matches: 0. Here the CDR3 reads CASSPGQGNQPQHF. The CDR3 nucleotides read TGTGCCAGCTCACCGGGACAGGGCAATCAGCCCCAGCATTTT.

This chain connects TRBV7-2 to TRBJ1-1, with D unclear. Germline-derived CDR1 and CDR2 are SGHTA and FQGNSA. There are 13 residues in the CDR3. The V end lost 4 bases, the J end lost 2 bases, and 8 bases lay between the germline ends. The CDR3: CASSYTFNTEAFF. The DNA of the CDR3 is TGTGCCAGCAGCTACACCTTTAACACTGAAGCTTTCTTT.

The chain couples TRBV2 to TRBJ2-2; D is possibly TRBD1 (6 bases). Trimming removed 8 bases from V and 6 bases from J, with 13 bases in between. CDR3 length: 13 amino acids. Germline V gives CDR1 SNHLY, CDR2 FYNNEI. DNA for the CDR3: TGTGCCAGCGCTATGAGGGGGTCCGGGGAGCTGTTTTTT. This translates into CASAMRGSGELFF.